The next 8 T cell receptor beta chains were all read from a single sample in a study of T cell responses to AZD1222 COVID-19 vaccine. Using immunoSEQ multiplex PCR, the repertoire was profiled, and TCRdb retains in-frame clones only, with some absent. The sample carries more than 90,000 clones, approximately 90% recorded once. The sequencing used peripheral blood, collected 28 days after the second AZD1222 dose. These receptors all stem from an adult who received the AZD1222 COVID-19 vaccine.

The DNA for the CDR3 is TGTGCCACCAGTGATTTAAAGAGCTCCTATAATTCACCCCTCCACTTT. This gives the protein CATSDLKSSYNSPLHF. The chain employs TRBV24-1 and TRBJ1-6; the D is unclear. V was trimmed by 1 base and J by 0 bases, leaving 6 bases between them. This CDR3 region has 16 residues. Germline-derived CDR1 and CDR2 are KGHDR and SFDVKD.

Comment on this clone: Other DNA sequences of this sample code for an identical CDR3. The rearrangement links TRBV27 to TRBJ2-7, with D uncertain. Germline V lookup: CDR1 MNHEY, CDR2 SMNVEV (reference sequence). This CDR3 contains 11 residues. Trimming removed 3 bases from V and 4 bases from J, with 4 bases in between. As DNA, the CDR3 is TGTGCCAGCAGTTTGGGGTACGAGCAGTACTTC. Its protein product is CASSLGYEQYF.

This rearrangement joins TRBV6-6 to TRBJ1-5; possibly TRBD1 for D (6 bases). From germline, CDR1 is MNHNY and CDR2 SVGAGI (reference sequence). CDR3 length: 16 amino acids. Trimming removed 5 bases from V and 0 bases from J, with 14 bases in between. The CDR3, as DNA: TGTGCCAGCAGTCCCTCGACAGGACATAGCAATCAGCCCCAGCATTTT. Translating gives CASSPSTGHSNQPQHF.

The chain links TRBV12-3 or TRBV12-4 to TRBJ1-1, with 7 nucleotides matching TRBD1. CDR3 size: 13 residues. The ends lost 11 bases at V and 4 bases at J; junction bases unmatched: 10. In DNA, the CDR3 is TGTGCCTGCTGGAGGGGGCGGAGCACTGAAGCTTTCTTT. Amino acid sequence: CACWRGRSTEAFF.

The chain employs TRBV12-3 or TRBV12-4 and TRBJ1-5; D is undetermined. This CDR3 spans 13 amino acids. Deletions cut 3 bases from V and 8 bases from J, with 11 bases between. CDR3 sequence (DNA): TGTGCCAGCAGTTTTAGGGAAATCAAGCCCCAGCATTTT. Amino acids: CASSFREIKPQHF.

The V gene is TRBV4-2, the J gene TRBJ1-2; a weak D match, TRBD1 (6 bases). Per germline, CDR1 LGHNA and CDR2 YNFKEQ. CDR3 length: 11 residues. Trimming stripped 7 bases from V and 8 bases from J, with 11 bases between. The CDR3 sequence: CASTEGGGYTF. The CDR3 DNA reads as TGTGCCAGCACCGAGGGGGGCGGCTACACCTTC.

The rearrangement links TRBV10-3 to TRBJ2-7; 7 bases map to TRBD1. Losses at the gene ends were 6 bases for V and 0 bases for J; bases not matched to a gene: 8. The CDR3 totals 15 residues. In germline, CDR1 is ENHRY, CDR2 SYGVKD. The CDR3 is CAIRKDRMNSYEQYF. The CDR3 DNA reads TGTGCCATCAGGAAGGACAGGATGAACTCCTACGAGCAGTACTTC.

V gene TRBV30 combines with J gene TRBJ2-7, with D possibly being TRBD2 (5 bases). Trimming pared 0 bases from V and 6 bases from J, leaving 12 bases between. From germline, CDR1 is GTSNPN and CDR2 SVGIG (reference sequence). There are 13 residues in the CDR3. In DNA form, the CDR3 reads TGTGCCTGGAGTGTAGGCCAGGCGGGCGAGCAGTACTTC. Translating gives CAWSVGQAGEQYF.